The text below deals with one T cell receptor (beta chain). No antigen is known for it. This entry belongs to a study of T cells in Graves' hyperthyroidism and ophthalmopathy. General observations from the study: Blood also held most thyroid clonotypes expanded beyond 0.001.

Researchers barred patients who had uncontrolled infection, other autoimmune disease, pregnancy or lactation. PBMCs were sourced from around 10 ml fresh peripheral blood. CDR1 and CDR2 from the germline V gene are LNHDA and SQIVND (reference sequence). There are 12 residues in the CDR3. RNA transcripts gave rise to amplified TCR beta CDR3 regions. The HTBI primer set was used in a first-round RT-PCR of the TCR CDR3. One entry per CDR3 protein results from TCRdb running MiXCR on the multiplex PCR reads. The table includes over 150,000 distinct CDR3 sequences, about a sixth detected once. The material sequenced was blood. The receptor was isolated from a woman in her forties or fifties with Graves' hyperthyroidism. The chain couples TRBV19 to TRBJ1-5, with D possibly matching TRBD1 (5 bases). The CDR3 here is CASGGGWQPQHF. The CDR3 DNA follows: TGTGCTAGCGGTGGGGGATGGCAGCCCCAGCATTTT.